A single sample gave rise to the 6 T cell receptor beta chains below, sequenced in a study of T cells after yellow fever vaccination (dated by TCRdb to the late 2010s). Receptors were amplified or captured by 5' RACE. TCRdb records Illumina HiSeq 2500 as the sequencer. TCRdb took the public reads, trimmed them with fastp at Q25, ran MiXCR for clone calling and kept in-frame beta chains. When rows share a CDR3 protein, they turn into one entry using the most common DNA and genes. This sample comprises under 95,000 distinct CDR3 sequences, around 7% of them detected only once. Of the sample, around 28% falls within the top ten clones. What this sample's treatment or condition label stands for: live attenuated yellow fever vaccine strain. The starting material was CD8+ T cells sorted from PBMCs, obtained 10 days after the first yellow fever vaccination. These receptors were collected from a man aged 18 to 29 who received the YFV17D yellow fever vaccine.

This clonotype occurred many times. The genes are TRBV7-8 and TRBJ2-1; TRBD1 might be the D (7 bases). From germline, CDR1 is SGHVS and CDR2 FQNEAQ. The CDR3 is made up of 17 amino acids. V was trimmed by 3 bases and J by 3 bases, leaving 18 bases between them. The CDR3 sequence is CASSFTTTGRIYNEQFF. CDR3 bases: TGTGCCAGCAGCTTCACTACGACAGGGAGGATCTACAATGAGCAGTTCTTC.

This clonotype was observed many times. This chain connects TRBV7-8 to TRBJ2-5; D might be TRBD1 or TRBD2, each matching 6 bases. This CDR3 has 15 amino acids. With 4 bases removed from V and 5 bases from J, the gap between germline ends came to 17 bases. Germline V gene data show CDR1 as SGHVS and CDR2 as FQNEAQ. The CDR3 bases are TGTGCCAGCAGCTCCCTGGGGGGCAGCGGGGAGACCCAGTACTTC. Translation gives CASSSLGGSGETQYF. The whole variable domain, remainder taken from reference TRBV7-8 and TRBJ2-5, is GAGVSQSPRYKVAKRGQDVALRCDPISGHVSLFWYQQALGQGPEFLTYFQNEAQLDKSGLPSDRFFAERPEGSVSTLKIQRTQQEDSAVYLCASSSLGGSGETQYFGPGTRLLVL.

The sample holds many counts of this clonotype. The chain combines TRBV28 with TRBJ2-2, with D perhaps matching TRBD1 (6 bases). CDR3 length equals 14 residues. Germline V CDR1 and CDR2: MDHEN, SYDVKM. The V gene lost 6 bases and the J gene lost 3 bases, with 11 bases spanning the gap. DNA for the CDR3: TGTGCCAGCAGACCAACAGGGTACACCGGGGAGCTGTTTTTT. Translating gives CASRPTGYTGELFF. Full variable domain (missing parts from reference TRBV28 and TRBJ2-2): DVKVTQSSRYLVKRTGEKVFLECVQDMDHENMFWYRQDPGLGLRLIYFSYDVKMKEKGDIPEGYSVSREKKERFSLILESASTNQTSMYLCASRPTGYTGELFFGEGSRLTVL.

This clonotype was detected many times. In DNA, the CDR3 is TGTGCCAGCAGTTTTGGGACAGGCCACTACAATGAGCAGTTCTTC. Protein: CASSFGTGHYNEQFF. The chain links TRBV27 to TRBJ2-1; TRBD1 matches 8 bases. The V gene's germline CDR1 is MNHEY and CDR2 SMNVEV (reference sequence). CDR3 length: 15 residues. The ends lost 3 bases at V and 3 bases at J; junction bases unmatched: 4.

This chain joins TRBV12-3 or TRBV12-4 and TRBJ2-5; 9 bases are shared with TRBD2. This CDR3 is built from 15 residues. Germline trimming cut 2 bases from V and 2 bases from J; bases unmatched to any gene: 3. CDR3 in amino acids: CASSLLAGTQETQYF. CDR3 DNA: TGTGCCAGCAGTTTACTAGCGGGGACGCAAGAGACCCAGTACTTC.

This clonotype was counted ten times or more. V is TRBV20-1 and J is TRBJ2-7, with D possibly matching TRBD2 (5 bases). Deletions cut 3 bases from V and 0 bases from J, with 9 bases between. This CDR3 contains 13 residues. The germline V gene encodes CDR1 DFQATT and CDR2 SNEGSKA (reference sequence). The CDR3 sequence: CSARRGLSYEQYF. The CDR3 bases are TGCAGTGCTAGGAGAGGGCTCTCCTACGAGCAGTACTTC.